Listed below are T cell receptor beta chains from one sample, sequenced in a study of Ad26.COV2.S vaccination and SARS-CoV-2 variants. Repertoires were generated with immunoSEQ multiplex PCR, while TCRdb's copy carries only in-frame clones and drops some. The data contain about 180,000 clones, around 90% of them singletons. The source was peripheral blood, collected after recovery from COVID-19. The receptors shown here come from a human donor who had recovered from COVID-19. Each CDR3 is given with its conserved first and last residue. The D gene is left open where the match is weak. Part of the rows lack a size; the others show once, few, many or a class for expanded clones.

>TRBV5-4|TRBJ2-1|.|TRBD2
CASSSPGLAGLNEQFF
TGTGCCAGCAGCTCGCCGGGACTAGCGGGACTCAATGAGCAGTTCTTC
>TRBV30|TRBJ1-5|.|.
CAWNEGPSNQPQHF
TGTGCCTGGAATGAGGGCCCTAGCAATCAGCCCCAGCATTTT
>TRBV6-5|TRBJ1-1|.|.
CASSYRGFPMNTEAFF
TGTGCCAGCAGTTACCGAGGCTTCCCTATGAACACTGAAGCTTTCTTT
>TRBV30|TRBJ1-1|once|.
CARSREGWNTEAFF
TGTGCCCGGTCCCGGGAGGGCTGGAACACTGAAGCTTTCTTT
>TRBV6-6|TRBJ2-1|.|.
CASSYGVRVNEQFF
TGTGCCAGCAGTTACGGGGTAAGGGTCAATGAGCAGTTCTTC
>TRBV7-3|TRBJ2-5|.|.
CASSPRSGDGAETQYF
TGTGCCAGCAGCCCTCGGTCGGGGGACGGTGCAGAGACCCAGTACTTC
>TRBV6-2/TRBV6-3|TRBJ1-3|.|.
CASSLGPLDTIYF
TGTGCCAGCAGTCTCGGTCCCCTCGACACCATATATTTT
>TRBV3-1/TRBV3-2|TRBJ1-1|.|.
CASSQDHKYGSEAFF
TGTGCCAGCAGCCAAGATCATAAGTATGGGTCTGAAGCTTTCTTT
>TRBV7-2|TRBJ2-7|.|TRBD2
CASSLVRAGGREQYF
TGTGCCAGCAGCTTAGTTCGAGCGGGGGGTCGAGAGCAGTACTTC
>TRBV15|TRBJ2-1|.|TRBD1
CATSKDRAPYNEQFF
TGTGCCACCAGCAAAGACAGGGCCCCCTACAATGAGCAGTTCTTC
>TRBV28|TRBJ1-2|.|.
CASSLSGEGYTF
TGTGCCAGCAGTTTATCCGGGGAGGGCTACACCTTC
>TRBV5-8|TRBJ2-1|.|TRBD1
CASSHGQGVSEQFF
TGTGCCAGCAGCCACGGACAGGGGGTTAGTGAGCAGTTCTTC
>TRBV6-5|TRBJ2-1|.|TRBD2
CASRPGTSGRNEQFF
TGTGCCAGCAGACCCGGGACTAGCGGCCGAAATGAGCAGTTCTTC
>TRBV5-4|TRBJ2-3|.|.
CASSFQAGDTQYF
TGTGCCAGCAGCTTCCAGGCCGGAGATACGCAGTATTTT
>TRBV9|TRBJ2-1|.|.
CASSVDPPPNEQFF
TGTGCCAGCAGCGTAGATCCCCCCCCCAATGAGCAGTTCTTC
>TRBV9|TRBJ2-2|.|TRBD1
CASSVEGATGELFF
TGTGCCAGCAGCGTAGAGGGGGCCACCGGGGAGCTGTTTTTT
>TRBV28|TRBJ1-2|.|.
CATLSPGGYTF
TGTGCCACCCTCTCCCCGGGAGGCTACACCTTC